These T cell receptor beta chains were read from a single sample in a study of CD4 and CD8 cells across lung adenocarcinoma regions. TCRdb used MiXCR to reprocess the PCR reads, holding one entry per CDR3 protein. The sample has around 18,000 distinct CDR3 sequences; 51% are singletons. Sequenced material: CD8+ T cells from the center of a lung tumor. All receptors come from a female donor with lung adenocarcinoma. The CD4 and CD8 labels of this study may be unreliable. Both conserved end residues are part of each CDR3. Fields, in order: clone size, V gene, D gene, J gene, CDR3 DNA, CDR3 protein. The D gene is left open where the match is weak. The size field is filled for only some rows; it gives once, few, many or a size class.

abundance: -; v_gene: TRBV10-2; d_gene: TRBD2; j_gene: TRBJ2-5; CDR3nt: TGCGCCAGCAGTGTAGCGGGAGGGTGGGAGACCCAGTACTTC; CDR3aa: CASSVAGGWETQYF
abundance: medium-sized; v_gene: TRBV6-1; d_gene: -; j_gene: TRBJ2-1; CDR3nt: TGTGCCAGCAGGGGGATACTAGCCAATGAGCAGTTCTTC; CDR3aa: CASRGILANEQFF
abundance: -; v_gene: TRBV10-2; d_gene: -; j_gene: TRBJ2-4; CDR3nt: TGCGCGTGCAGTGCGACGGGGGTGTGTGCCAAAAACATTCAGTACTTC; CDR3aa: CACSATGVCAKNIQYF
abundance: -; v_gene: TRBV6-5; d_gene: -; j_gene: TRBJ2-6; CDR3nt: TGTGCCAGCAGTTACTCGGCCCGCGGGGCCTACGAGCAGTATTTC; CDR3aa: CASSYSARGAYEQYF
abundance: -; v_gene: TRBV6-4; d_gene: TRBD2; j_gene: TRBJ2-1; CDR3nt: TGTGCGGGCAGTGGGGGGGAGGCCCCAGAGACCCAGTACTTT; CDR3aa: CAGSGGEAPETQYF
abundance: -; v_gene: TRBV6-1; d_gene: TRBD2; j_gene: TRBJ2-1; CDR3nt: TGTGCCAGCAGTCCCCGGGGTAGCGGGGGGGCCTACAATGAGCAGTTCTTC; CDR3aa: CASSPRGSGGAYNEQFF
abundance: many; v_gene: TRBV6-2/TRBV6-3; d_gene: -; j_gene: TRBJ2-7; CDR3nt: TGTGCCAGCAGTTACGGCGCCAGGGGATACGAGCAGTACTTC; CDR3aa: CASSYGARGYEQYF
abundance: -; v_gene: TRBV6-1; d_gene: TRBD2; j_gene: TRBJ2-1; CDR3nt: TGTGCCAGCACCGCGGCGGGGGGGGGGGGGCAAGAGACCCAGTTCTTC; CDR3aa: CASTAAGGGGQETQFF
abundance: -; v_gene: TRBV10-2; d_gene: TRBD2; j_gene: TRBJ2-5; CDR3nt: TGCGCCAGCAAACCAGCGGGGAGGGTGGAGGCCCAGTACTTC; CDR3aa: CASKPAGRVEAQYF
abundance: -; v_gene: TRBV10-2; d_gene: TRBD1; j_gene: TRBJ2-5; CDR3nt: TGCTCCAGGGGGACGGCGGGCCGGGACAAAGATACGCAGTACTTC; CDR3aa: CSRGTAGRDKDTQYF
abundance: -; v_gene: TRBV6-1; d_gene: -; j_gene: TRBJ2-3; CDR3nt: TGTGCGGGCAGAGGGGGTAGCGGCACAGATACGCAGTATTTC; CDR3aa: CAGRGGSGTDTQYF
abundance: many; v_gene: TRBV6-1; d_gene: TRBD1; j_gene: TRBJ2-2; CDR3nt: TGTGCCAGCCGCAGGGGGCCGGTCACCGGGGAGCTGTTTTTT; CDR3aa: CASRRGPVTGELFF
abundance: few; v_gene: TRBV10-3; d_gene: TRBD1; j_gene: TRBJ1-2; CDR3nt: TGTGCCATCAGAGTCACAGGGGGCGGTTCTGCCTATGGCTACACCTTC; CDR3aa: CAIRVTGGGSAYGYTF
abundance: -; v_gene: TRBV15; d_gene: -; j_gene: TRBJ2-5; CDR3nt: TGTGCCACCAGCAGATTAGAGACCCAGTACTTC; CDR3aa: CATSRLETQYF
abundance: many; v_gene: TRBV6-5; d_gene: TRBD1; j_gene: TRBJ1-1; CDR3nt: TGTGCCAGCAGTTACACAATCCAGCCACAGGGGATCACTGAAGCTTTCTTT; CDR3aa: CASSYTIQPQGITEAFF
abundance: many; v_gene: TRBV7-3; d_gene: TRBD1; j_gene: TRBJ2-2; CDR3nt: TGTGCCAGCAGCTTAATCCCAGGGGGCAACACCGGGGAGCTGTTTTTT; CDR3aa: CASSLIPGGNTGELFF
abundance: -; v_gene: TRBV6-1; d_gene: TRBD2; j_gene: TRBJ2-2; CDR3nt: TGTGCCAGCAGTGAAGCAGGAGTAAGGCTAGCGGGGGTCCGGAACACCGGGGAGCTGTTTTTT; CDR3aa: CASSEAGVRLAGVRNTGELFF
abundance: medium-sized; v_gene: TRBV10-1; d_gene: -; j_gene: TRBJ2-1; CDR3nt: TGCGCCAGCAGTAGGGACCCAAGGGGCAATGAGCAGTTCTTC; CDR3aa: CASSRDPRGNEQFF
abundance: -; v_gene: TRBV3-1; d_gene: TRBD2; j_gene: TRBJ2-1; CDR3nt: TGTGCCAGCAGCCACAAGACTAGCGGGGGGTCCAATGAGCAGTTCTTC; CDR3aa: CASSHKTSGGSNEQFF
abundance: -; v_gene: TRBV6-1; d_gene: -; j_gene: TRBJ1-3; CDR3nt: TGTGCCAGCAGTGAGGTACAGGGAGCTGGAAACACCATATATTTT; CDR3aa: CASSEVQGAGNTIYF
abundance: -; v_gene: TRBV4-1; d_gene: -; j_gene: TRBJ2-5; CDR3nt: TGCGCCAGCAGCGAAGGGCTACAGGGCCGGGCCCAAGAGACCCAGTACTTC; CDR3aa: CASSEGLQGRAQETQYF
abundance: many; v_gene: TRBV10-1; d_gene: TRBD2; j_gene: TRBJ2-1; CDR3nt: TGCGCCAGCAGTGAGTCTCTAGCGGGAGAGAACAATGAGCAGTTCTTC; CDR3aa: CASSESLAGENNEQFF
abundance: -; v_gene: TRBV10-3; d_gene: -; j_gene: TRBJ2-2; CDR3nt: TGTGCCATCAGGTCCGGGGCAGTGAACACCGGGACGCTGTATTTT; CDR3aa: CAIRSGAVNTGTLYF
abundance: few; v_gene: TRBV7-2; d_gene: TRBD2; j_gene: TRBJ2-2; CDR3nt: TGTGCCAGCAGCTTCCAACTAGCGGCGAACACCGGGGAGCTGTTTTTT; CDR3aa: CASSFQLAANTGELFF
abundance: -; v_gene: TRBV6-1; d_gene: -; j_gene: TRBJ1-4; CDR3nt: TGTGCCAGCAGAGTCTCGTACTCAACTAATGAAAAACTGTTTTTT; CDR3aa: CASRVSYSTNEKLFF
abundance: -; v_gene: TRBV6-2/TRBV6-3; d_gene: -; j_gene: TRBJ2-3; CDR3nt: TGTGCCAGCAGGAGGGGACCAGAGGTAGATACGCAGTATTTT; CDR3aa: CASRRGPEVDTQYF
abundance: -; v_gene: TRBV7-3; d_gene: -; j_gene: TRBJ2-5; CDR3nt: TGTGCCAGCAGCCCTTCTCCCGCGACGATAGAGACCCAGTACTTC; CDR3aa: CASSPSPATIETQYF
abundance: few; v_gene: TRBV6-1; d_gene: -; j_gene: TRBJ2-5; CDR3nt: TGTGCCAGCAGGAGGACGGCGTGGGGGACCCAGTACTTC; CDR3aa: CASRRTAWGTQYF
abundance: -; v_gene: TRBV7-6; d_gene: TRBD2; j_gene: TRBJ2-5; CDR3nt: TGTGCCAGCAGCTTAGTGGGAGGGGAGACCCAGTACTTC; CDR3aa: CASSLVGGETQYF
abundance: -; v_gene: TRBV10-3; d_gene: -; j_gene: TRBJ2-4; CDR3nt: TGTGCCATCACGGGCCGGGCCGCCAAAGACACGCAGTACTTC; CDR3aa: CAITGRAAKDTQYF
abundance: -; v_gene: TRBV6-1; d_gene: -; j_gene: TRBJ2-2; CDR3nt: TGTGCCAGCAGTGAAGCCGAGGCTGCGGGCACCGGGGAGCTGTTTTTT; CDR3aa: CASSEAEAAGTGELFF
abundance: -; v_gene: TRBV6-1; d_gene: TRBD1; j_gene: TRBJ2-3; CDR3nt: TGTGCCAGCAGTGAATATGGACAGGGGGGACCAGATACGCAGTACTTT; CDR3aa: CASSEYGQGGPDTQYF
abundance: -; v_gene: TRBV6-1; d_gene: -; j_gene: TRBJ2-3; CDR3nt: TGTGCCAGCAGCCCCGGAAAGAGGAGCGGATTATGGGATACGCAGTATTTT; CDR3aa: CASSPGKRSGLWDTQYF
abundance: -; v_gene: TRBV10-3; d_gene: -; j_gene: TRBJ2-5; CDR3nt: TGTGCGGGCCGAGGGGACCGATACCAAGAGACCCAGTACTTT; CDR3aa: CAGRGDRYQETQYF
abundance: -; v_gene: TRBV25-1; d_gene: -; j_gene: TRBJ2-4; CDR3nt: TGTGCCAGCAGTGAATCGGGAGTGGGAGGCAAAGACATGCAGTACTTC; CDR3aa: CASSESGVGGKDMQYF
abundance: -; v_gene: TRBV6-1; d_gene: TRBD1; j_gene: TRBJ1-2; CDR3nt: TGTGCCAGCACGGGACAGGGGACGTATGGCTACACCTTC; CDR3aa: CASTGQGTYGYTF